The next 13 T cell receptor beta chains were all read from a single sample in a study of early T cells in non-severe SARS-CoV-2 infection. TCRdb re-derived calls from the 5' RACE reads in MiXCR, one entry per CDR3 protein. The data show about 97,000 distinct CDR3 sequences, 8% to 13% seen once. Source: whole blood, taken at baseline. These receptors came from an adult who was a healthcare worker with PCR-confirmed SARS-CoV-2 infection or an uninfected control (not recorded which).

This clonotype was seen only a few times. The chain employs TRBV5-4 and TRBJ2-1, with D possibly being TRBD1 or TRBD2 (6 bases each). The V and J ends lost 4 bases and 4 bases respectively, with 18 bases between them. This CDR3 comprises 16 residues. Germline assignment: CDR1 SGHNT and CDR2 YYREEE (reference sequence). The DNA of the CDR3 is TGTGCCAGCAGCCCACAAAGGGGGAGGTCTTACAATGAGCAGTTCTTC. It is translated as CASSPQRGRSYNEQFF.

The chain couples TRBV5-4 to TRBJ2-3, with 9 bases identical to TRBD2. After removal of 0 bases from V and 5 bases from J, the junction contained 4 bases not matched to a gene. CDR1 and CDR2 from the germline V gene are SGHNT and YYREEE (reference sequence). The CDR3 has 15 amino acids. In DNA, the CDR3 is TGTGCCAGCAGCTTGGAGCGGGGGGCGGAAGATACGCAGTATTTT. Its translation: CASSLERGAEDTQYF.

This clonotype appeared a few times. The chain recombines TRBV5-4 with TRBJ2-3, with D uncertain. CDR1 is SGHNT, CDR2 YYREEE, per germline (reference sequence). Trimming stripped 6 bases from V and 1 base from J, with 9 bases between. The CDR3 runs 13 residues. CDR3 amino acids: CASTYGRTDTQYF. For the CDR3, the DNA is TGTGCCAGCACCTATGGCCGCACAGATACGCAGTATTTT. The complete variable domain, with remaining parts taken from reference TRBV5-4 and TRBJ2-3, reads ETGVTQSPTHLIKTRGQQVTLRCSSQSGHNTVSWYQQALGQGPQFIFQYYREEENGRGNFPPRFSGLQFPNYSSELNVNALELDDSALYLCASTYGRTDTQYFGPGTRLTVL.

The table lists this clonotype with a few counts. This chain links TRBV4-2 with TRBJ1-3; D is possibly TRBD1 (6 bases). The CDR3 consists of 15 residues. V lost 4 bases to trimming and J lost 10 bases, with 20 bases between them. Germline CDR1 LGHNA, CDR2 YNFKEQ. This chain's CDR3 is CASSPDLDSLETIYF. CDR3 DNA: TGTGCCAGCAGCCCCGACCTGGACAGCCTAGAAACCATATATTTT.

The chain combines TRBV21-1 with TRBJ2-4; TRBD1 is taken as the D call from the table, unchecked against the DNA. TRBV21-1 is labeled a pseudogene. CDR3 length: 18 residues. CDR3 sequence reads: CASSKAFGAPCIKNIQYF. The CDR3 DNA is TGTGCCAGCAGCAAAGCTTTCGGAGCTCCCTGTATCAAAAACATTCAGTACTTC.

This clonotype was detected only a few times. The rearrangement uses TRBV4-3 and TRBJ2-3, with D perhaps given as TRBD1 or TRBD2 (5 bases each). Germline V gives CDR1 LGHNA, CDR2 YSLEER. Trimming pared 2 bases from V and 4 bases from J, leaving 22 bases between. The CDR3 has 18 amino acids. The CDR3 DNA reads TGCGCCAGCAGCCAATATCTCATTAGAGAGGGGAGCCCAGATACGCAGTATTTT. It codes for CASSQYLIREGSPDTQYF.

The rearrangement uses TRBV2 and TRBJ2-3, with 8 nucleotides matching TRBD2. In germline, CDR1 is SNHLY, CDR2 FYNNEI. The junction had 8 bases not matched to a gene; V was cut back by 6 bases and J by 6 bases. The CDR3 runs 14 residues. The CDR3 nucleotides read TGTGCCAGCAGCCGGGACTCTAGCGGGGATACGCAGTATTTT. Encoded protein: CASSRDSSGDTQYF.

This clonotype was seen many times. The rearrangement links TRBV2 to TRBJ2-3, with D uncertain. The V end was cut by 6 bases, the J end by 5 bases, with 6 bases between. CDR3 length equals 11 residues. Germline V gene sequence: CDR1 SNHLY, CDR2 FYNNEI. Written as DNA, the CDR3 is TGTGCCAGCAGCCGCGTAGATACGCAGTATTTT. Translation gives CASSRVDTQYF.

There are a few counts of this clonotype. V and J are TRBV7-3 and TRBJ2-1; 10 bases map to TRBD2. With V trimmed by 1 base and J by 8 bases, 5 bases remained unmatched. The length of the CDR3 is 15 residues. Germline CDR1 SGHTA, CDR2 FQGTGA. As DNA, the CDR3 is TGTGCCAGCAGCTTAATGCAAGCGGGAGGGGATGAGCAGTTCTTC. Protein: CASSLMQAGGDEQFF.

CDR3 sequence (DNA): TGTGCCAGCAGTTACCCAGGGACAGGGTGGTGGCAGTTCTTC. This encodes CASSYPGTGWWQFF. The chain recombines TRBV6-6 with TRBJ2-1; 9 bases are shared with TRBD1. The CDR3 totals 14 residues. Trimming removed 2 bases from V and 12 bases from J; junction bases left unmatched: 8. The germline gives CDR1 MNHNY, CDR2 SVGAGI (reference sequence).

This clonotype was observed many times. The CDR3 bases are TGCGCCAGCAGCGGGGGACTAGGAAGCTATGAGCAGTTCTTC. It specifies CASSGGLGSYEQFF. This chain connects TRBV5-1 to TRBJ2-1; 8 bases align to TRBD2. Per the germline V gene, CDR1 is SGHRS and CDR2 is YFSETQ. The junction had 8 bases not matched to a gene; V was cut back by 4 bases and J by 8 bases. The CDR3 runs to 14 residues.

This clonotype was seen ten or more times. The genes are TRBV6-6 and TRBJ1-6, with 8 bases fitting TRBD1. The ends lost 7 bases at V and 9 bases at J; junction bases unmatched: 5. CDR1 is MNHNY and CDR2 is SVGAGI in the germline V gene (reference sequence). The CDR3 is 13 amino acids. The CDR3 here is CASMDRDGSPLHF. CDR3 bases: TGTGCCAGCATGGACAGGGACGGTTCACCCCTCCACTTT.

The CDR3 sequence: CASSQFQIGANVLTF. The CDR3 coding sequence is TGTGCCAGCAGCCAATTCCAGATTGGGGCCAACGTCCTGACTTTC. This chain joins TRBV14 and TRBJ2-6; D is uncertain. This CDR3 has 15 amino acids. Germline loops: CDR1 SGHDN, CDR2 FVKESK. Trimming pared 2 bases from V and 3 bases from J, leaving 8 bases between.